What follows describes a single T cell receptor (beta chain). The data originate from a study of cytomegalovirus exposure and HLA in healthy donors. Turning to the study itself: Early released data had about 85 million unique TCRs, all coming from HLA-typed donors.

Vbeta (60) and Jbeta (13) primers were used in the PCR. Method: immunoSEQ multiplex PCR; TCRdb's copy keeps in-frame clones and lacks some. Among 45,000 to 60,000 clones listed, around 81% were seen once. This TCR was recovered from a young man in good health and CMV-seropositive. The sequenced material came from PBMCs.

The CDR3 spells CASSSWTSGTDTQYF. The CDR3 DNA is TGTGCCAGCAGCTCGTGGACTAGCGGCACAGATACGCAGTATTTT. This chain connects TRBV11-2 to TRBJ2-3; 9 bases align to TRBD2. The V gene end was trimmed by 4 bases and the J gene end by 1 base; junction bases not matched to a gene: 3. The germline V gene encodes CDR1 SGHAT and CDR2 FQNNGV. This CDR3 contains 15 residues. Full variable domain (remainder filled in from reference TRBV11-2 and TRBJ2-3): EAGVAQSPRYKIIEKRQSVAFWCNPISGHATLYWYQQILGQGPKLLIQFQNNGVVDDSQLPKDRFSAERLKGVDSTLKIQPAKLEDSAVYLCASSSWTSGTDTQYFGPGTRLTVL.